This T cell receptor beta chain was found in a study of CD8+ T cells in alopecia areata. Study findings and constraints: Sequences from scalp samples also cover resident alphabeta T cells of normal skin. In lesional scalp, particularly from alopecia totalis/universalis, clonality was higher than in normal scalp.

PBMCs, the starting material, were the source of sorted CD4+ and CD8+ T cells. Germline V gene lookup returns CDR1 SQVTM and CDR2 ANQGSEA. V shed 1 base and J shed 0 bases, with 4 bases lying between them. This CDR3 has 12 residues. Investigators isolated RNA and reverse transcribed it into cDNA to act as the sequencing template. The table came from immunoSEQ multiplex PCR; TCRdb's copy has only in-frame clones and leaves some out. The sample lists some 150,000 clones; less than 65% were seen once. To note about this clone: Its target is unknown.

The sequence was obtained from a human donor in good health. The chain couples TRBV29-1 to TRBJ2-7; no clear D gene. Specimen: CD8+ T cells sorted from blood. CDR3 residues: CSVEGASYEQYF. The CDR3 nucleotides are TGCAGCGTTGAAGGGGCCTCCTACGAGCAGTACTTC.